The T cell receptor beta chain under discussion was sequenced for a study of OX40 agonist ivuxolimab in advanced cancers. At the level of the study: Patients were treated with ivuxolimab, an agonistic anti-OX40 (CD134) antibody.

As regards this clone: As yet, its antigen is unknown.

The CDR3 runs to 14 residues. Germline CDR1 reads MDHEN; CDR2 reads SYDVKM. V was shortened by 3 bases and J by 2 bases, with 9 bases between the two germline ends. General study points: On average, a greater number of expanded clones characterised CD8+ T cells relative to CD4+. The CD4+ and CD8+ T cells in the blood had expanded clonally by week 6 at 0.1 to 3.0 mg/kg.

Profiled with immunoSEQ multiplex PCR; TCRdb holds only in-frame clones, not every one. The table shows about 66,000 clones, with around 82% occurring only once. The sample consisted of CD4+ or CD8+ T cells sorted from blood, taken in a trial of the OX40 agonist ivuxolimab. The sequence was obtained from an adult with an advanced solid tumor such as melanoma, head and neck, liver or kidney cancer. The chain is built from TRBV28 and TRBJ2-3, with D tentatively TRBD2 (5 bases). CDR3 loop: CASSLSGNTDTQYF. The CDR3 nucleotides are TGTGCCAGCAGTTTGAGCGGAAACACAGATACGCAGTATTTT.